The clone carrying this T cell receptor (beta chain) has a count of ten or more. Its antigen is undetermined. This specimen belongs to a study of CD8 T cells in ankylosing spondylitis. General observations from the study: Reactive arthritis synovial fluid and blood were previously reported to contain some motif variants. It appeared that ankylosing spondylitis blood was characterized by a TCR beta motif of several highly homologous variants. Disease-linked clones bore a CD8+ phenotype and were relatively rare in peripheral blood.

Quantitative 5'-RACE with molecular barcodes produced the TCR beta libraries. Via MiXCR, TCRdb re-called the 5' RACE reads, giving one row per CDR3 protein. The sample has about 140,000 distinct CDR3 sequences, 7% to 9% seen once. The V end was cut by 4 bases, the J end by 3 bases, with 13 bases between. The CDR3 covers 14 residues. The source of this sequence is a male donor with ankylosing spondylitis. The sequencing input was synovial fluid, either unsorted or a sorted T cell fraction (not recorded which). The V gene is TRBV12-3 or TRBV12-4, the J gene TRBJ2-7; the D gene is possibly TRBD1 (6 bases). In DNA form, the CDR3 reads TGTGCCAGCAGTTCGGACAGTTGGTACTACGAGCAGTACTTC. Translation gives CASSSDSWYYEQYF.